This TCR beta chain was identified in a study of CD8 T cells in Susac syndrome. Study overall: Blood was drawn from patients with Susac syndrome. At that point, they were therapy-naive, on corticosteroids, or on intravenous immunoglobulin alone. Study-wide points: Clonal expansion was present among Susac CD8+ cells. This expansion reached its peak in TEMRA cells and in active patients.

Trimming removed 5 bases from V and 4 bases from J, with 7 bases in between. Germline CDR1 and CDR2: SEHNR and FQNEAQ (reference sequence). This CDR3 comprises 12 residues. RNA totalling roughly 0.5 to 1 ug underwent reverse transcription with random hexamers. Across 54 Vbeta and 13 Jbeta, TCR beta CDR3 was amplified with immunoSEQ multiplex PCR. TCRdb recomputed calls from the immunoSEQ multiplex PCR reads with MiXCR, one row per CDR3 protein. The sample lists approximately 83,000 distinct CDR3 sequences, 94% occurring once. There are a few counts of this clonotype. The antigen remains undetermined. This clonotype was obtained from a human donor with Susac syndrome. Sequenced input: CD8+ T cells from PBMCs. The chain combines TRBV7-9 with TRBJ2-3, with D uncertain. Here the CDR3 reads CASSQGPDTQYF. DNA for the CDR3: TGTGCCAGCAGCCAAGGACCAGATACGCAGTATTTT.